The clone carrying this TCR beta chain was seen a few times. The entry originates in a study of blood T cells in healthy people across ages. Primers used in a second PCR of roughly 7 to 12 cycles were a sample-barcoded 5' primer and a J-beta primer mix. TCRdb redid the calling of the 5' RACE reads with MiXCR, one entry per CDR3 protein. The sample has about 1.1 million distinct CDR3 sequences, around two fifths seen once. The CDR3 runs to 14 residues. Per germline, CDR1 LGHNA and CDR2 YNFKEQ. Trimming pared 5 bases from V and 6 bases from J, leaving 16 bases between. The genes are TRBV4-2 and TRBJ1-2, with TRBD1 as a possible D gene (6 bases). The sequence was collected from a man aged 18 to 35 in good health. What was sequenced was blood. CDR3 in DNA: TGTGCCAGCAGCACCCCCATAGGGGGGAATGGCTACACCTTC. This encodes CASSTPIGGNGYTF.